The rows below give T cell receptor beta chains drawn from one sample of a study of T cell repertoires in ileal Crohn's disease. Libraries were prepared by immunoSEQ multiplex PCR; TCRdb keeps only in-frame clonotypes and omits some of them. Here the sample spans tens of thousands of clones, 80% to 90% being singletons. The sequencing input was ileal tissue. These receptors were collected from an adult with Crohn's disease. Each CDR3 is given without its conserved first and last residue. Fields, in order: J gene, V gene, CDR3 protein.

j_gene: TRBJ2-7
v_gene: TRBV5-5
CDR3aa: ASSYPRGYEQY

j_gene: TRBJ1-2
v_gene: TRBV6-5
CDR3aa: ASRPGQGNGYT

j_gene: TRBJ1-2
v_gene: TRBV10-3
CDR3aa: AISERQGEVWYGYT

j_gene: TRBJ2-7
v_gene: TRBV7-2
CDR3aa: ASSLNRLAGQGSYEQY

j_gene: TRBJ1-2
v_gene: TRBV2
CDR3aa: ASSGAGSLYGYT

j_gene: TRBJ2-4
v_gene: TRBV4-1
CDR3aa: ASSQGTGLNVIQY

j_gene: TRBJ2-4
v_gene: TRBV2
CDR3aa: ASIRDRGAKNIQY

j_gene: TRBJ1-3
v_gene: TRBV6-6
CDR3aa: ASRLLEQGHLI

j_gene: TRBJ2-7
v_gene: TRBV14
CDR3aa: ASSQVSGSEQY

j_gene: TRBJ2-5
v_gene: TRBV6-5
CDR3aa: ASRERGGRETQY

j_gene: TRBJ1-1
v_gene: TRBV7-9
CDR3aa: ASSHSPGGNTEAF

j_gene: TRBJ1-5
v_gene: TRBV6-5
CDR3aa: ASRIKAGSNQPQH

j_gene: TRBJ2-5
v_gene: TRBV5-6
CDR3aa: ASTINRGLQETQY

j_gene: TRBJ1-6
v_gene: TRBV27
CDR3aa: ASSLWGQYNSPLH

j_gene: TRBJ2-7
v_gene: TRBV7-2
CDR3aa: ASSLGQAGEQY

j_gene: TRBJ1-1
v_gene: TRBV4-2
CDR3aa: ASSQVGGQNTEAF

j_gene: TRBJ1-4
v_gene: TRBV28
CDR3aa: ASSRTTTGGEKLF

j_gene: TRBJ1-1
v_gene: TRBV6-5
CDR3aa: ASIPTGDLRTEAF